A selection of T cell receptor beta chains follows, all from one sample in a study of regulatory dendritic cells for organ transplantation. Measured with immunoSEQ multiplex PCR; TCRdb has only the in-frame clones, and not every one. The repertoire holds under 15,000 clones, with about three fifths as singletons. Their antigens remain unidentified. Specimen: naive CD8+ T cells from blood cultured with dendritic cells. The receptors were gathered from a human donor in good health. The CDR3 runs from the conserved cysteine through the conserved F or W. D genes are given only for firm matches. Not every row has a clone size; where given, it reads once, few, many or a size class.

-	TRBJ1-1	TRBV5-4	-	TGTGCCAGCAGCCCTCGGGGGTACACTGAAGCTTTCTTT	CASSPRGYTEAFF
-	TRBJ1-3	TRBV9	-	TGTGCCAGCAGCCTCGGGGGGTCTGGAAACACCATATATTTT	CASSLGGSGNTIYF
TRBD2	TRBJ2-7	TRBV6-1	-	TGTGCCAGCAGTGAGGGACGGGGGGGCTACGAGCAGTACTTC	CASSEGRGGYEQYF
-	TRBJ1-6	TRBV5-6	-	TGTGCCAGCAGCTTGGAATTTACGCAGGGGCGAACGGTGAAATCACCCCTCCACTTT	CASSLEFTQGRTVKSPLHF
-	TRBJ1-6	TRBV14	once	TGTGCCAGCAGCCAAGATCCGAGGAAGTCCTATAATTCACCCCTCCACTTT	CASSQDPRKSYNSPLHF
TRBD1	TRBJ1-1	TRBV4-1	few	TGCGCCAGCAGTAGGGACAGGACTCTCACTGAAGCTTTCTTT	CASSRDRTLTEAFF
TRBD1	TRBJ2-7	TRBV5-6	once	TGTGCCAGCAGCTTGAAGACAGGGTTCTCCTACGAGCAGTACTTC	CASSLKTGFSYEQYF
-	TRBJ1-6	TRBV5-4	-	TGTGCCAGCAGCTTGATCAGGGTCTCCTATAATTCACCCCTCCACTTT	CASSLIRVSYNSPLHF
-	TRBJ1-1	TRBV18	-	TGTGCCAGCTCACCATGGGGGGAGAACACTGAAGCTTTCTTT	CASSPWGENTEAFF
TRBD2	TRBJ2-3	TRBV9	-	TGTGCCAGCAGCGTGAGCGGGGGAGCGTCAGATACGCAGTATTTT	CASSVSGGASDTQYF
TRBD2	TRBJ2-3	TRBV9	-	TGTGCCAGCAGCGTGGGGGGGTCATATGTGGATACGCAGTATTTT	CASSVGGSYVDTQYF
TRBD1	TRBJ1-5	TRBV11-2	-	TGTGCCAGCAGCTATGGACAGGGGCTCAATCAGCCCCAGCATTTT	CASSYGQGLNQPQHF
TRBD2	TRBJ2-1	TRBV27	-	TGTGCCAGCAGCTTGACTAGCGGGGGGCAGAGCTCCTACAATGAGCAGTTCTTC	CASSLTSGGQSSYNEQFF
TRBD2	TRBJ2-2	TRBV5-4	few	TGTGCCAGCAGCTTTGGGACTAGCGGCGCCGGGGAGCTGTTTTTT	CASSFGTSGAGELFF
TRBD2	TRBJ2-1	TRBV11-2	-	TGTGCCAGCAGCGCTCAGCGGGGGTACAATGAGCAGTTCTTC	CASSAQRGYNEQFF
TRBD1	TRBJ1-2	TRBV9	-	TGTGCCAGCAGCCTCCCCAGGGACAGTGGGAGCTATGGCTACACCTTC	CASSLPRDSGSYGYTF
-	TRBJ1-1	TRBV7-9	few	TGTGCCAGCAGCTTAGCATCGGGGGGCACCCCGACTGAAGCTTTCTTT	CASSLASGGTPTEAFF
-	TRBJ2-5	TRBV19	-	TGTGCCAGTAGTATGGAGGGGCAATCTGAGGAGACCCAGTACTTC	CASSMEGQSEETQYF
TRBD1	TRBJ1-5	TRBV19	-	TGTGCCAGTAGTATCAGGGACAGGGAGCTCTATAGCAATCAGCCCCAGCATTTT	CASSIRDRELYSNQPQHF
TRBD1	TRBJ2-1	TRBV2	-	TGTGCCACCTACAGGGGATATGAGCAGTTCTTC	CATYRGYEQFF
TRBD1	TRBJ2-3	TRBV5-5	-	TGTGCCAGCGGAAGCCAGACAGGGGCTGCAGATACGCAGTATTTT	CASGSQTGAADTQYF
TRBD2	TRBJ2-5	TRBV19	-	TGTGCCAGTAGACCTCTAGCGGGGGACAACCAAGAGACCCAGTACTTC	CASRPLAGDNQETQYF
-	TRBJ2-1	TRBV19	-	TGTGCCAGTAGTATAATTTTGAGCTCCTACAATGAGCAGTTCTTC	CASSIILSSYNEQFF
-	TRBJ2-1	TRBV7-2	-	TGTGCCAGCAGCTTAGGACTGGTGGGTGAGCAGTTCTTC	CASSLGLVGEQFF
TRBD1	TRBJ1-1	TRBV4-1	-	TGCGCCAGCAGCCACGCCGGGACAGGGGGCACTGAAGCTTTCTTT	CASSHAGTGGTEAFF
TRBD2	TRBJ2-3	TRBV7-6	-	TGTGCCAGCAGCTTAGCGGGGGGGTTCACAGATACGCAGTATTTT	CASSLAGGFTDTQYF
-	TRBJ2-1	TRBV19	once	TGTGCCAGTGGCGTGGGCGGGGACTCCTACAATGAGCAGTTCTTC	CASGVGGDSYNEQFF
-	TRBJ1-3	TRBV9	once	TGTGCCAGCACCCCAGGGGCGGGAAACACCATATATTTT	CASTPGAGNTIYF